A single sample is the source of the 26 T cell receptor beta chains below, sequenced in a study of blood T cells in healthy people across ages. PCR was performed a second time for about 7 to 11 cycles using a sample-barcoded 5' primer and a J-beta primer mix. Each CDR3 protein gets one entry after TCRdb re-called the 5' RACE reads with MiXCR. The sample contains 1.5 million or so distinct CDR3 sequences, approximately 43% of which appear only once. Sequencing was done on a sample of blood. The source is a woman younger than 35 in good health.

This clonotype is a singleton in its sample. The rearrangement links TRBV20-1 to TRBJ2-3; the D gene is possibly TRBD2 (6 bases). This CDR3 is built from 15 residues. Per germline, CDR1 DFQATT and CDR2 SNEGSKA (reference sequence). V was cut by 2 bases and J by 0 bases, with 12 bases left in between. The CDR3 nucleotides are TGCAGTGCTAGACTGGTAGCGGAAAGCACAGATACGCAGTATTTT. Its protein is CSARLVAESTDTQYF.

This clonotype was seen a few times. The chain uses TRBV20-1 and TRBJ1-5; 8 bases are shared with TRBD1. The V gene's germline CDR1 is DFQATT and CDR2 SNEGSKA (reference sequence). V lost 2 bases, J lost 1 base, and 4 bases stayed unmatched. The CDR3 is 15 residues long. This CDR3 reads CSARLTGGSNQPQHF. CDR3 DNA sequence: TGCAGTGCTAGACTAACAGGGGGGAGCAATCAGCCCCAGCATTTT.

The rearrangement uses TRBV20-1 and TRBJ2-1; maybe TRBD1 (5 bases). Trimming shortened V by 7 bases and J by 3 bases, and 19 bases separated the two germline ends. This CDR3 contains 15 residues. Per germline, CDR1 DFQATT and CDR2 SNEGSKA (reference sequence). For the CDR3, the DNA is TGCAGTGTCTCACCTCTGACAGCCGTCTACAATGAGCAGTTCTTC. This sequence encodes CSVSPLTAVYNEQFF.

This clonotype was picked up one time. The genes are TRBV20-1 and TRBJ1-6; maybe TRBD1 (5 bases). V lost 5 bases and J 7 bases, leaving 21 bases between the germline ends. This CDR3 is built from 16 residues. Germline-derived CDR1 and CDR2 are DFQATT and SNEGSKA (reference sequence). This CDR3 is CSAPLGGSVENSPLHF. The CDR3 nucleotides are TGCAGTGCTCCCCTGGGGGGGTCGGTGGAGAATTCACCCCTCCACTTT.

The chain uses TRBV7-2 and TRBJ1-5; TRBD1 aligns across 11 bases. The CDR3 runs to 15 residues. With V trimmed by 5 bases and J by 5 bases, 5 bases remained unmatched. Germline values: CDR1 SGHTA, CDR2 FQGNSA. CDR3 residues: CASSPGQGGYQPQHF. For the CDR3, the DNA is TGTGCCAGCAGCCCGGGACAGGGGGGATATCAGCCCCAGCATTTT. Full variable domain (rest looked up from reference TRBV7-2 and TRBJ1-5): GAGVSQSPSNKVTEKGKDVELRCDPISGHTALYWYRQSLGQGLEFLIYFQGNSAPDKSGLPSDRFSAERTGGSVSTLTIQRTQQEDSAVYLCASSPGQGGYQPQHFGDGTRLSIL.

As regards this clonotype: Germline is not matched at one junction end, which may reflect a read error. The rearrangement joins TRBV28 to TRBJ1-1; D might be TRBD1 (6 bases). The germline V gene has CDR1 MDHEN and CDR2 SYDVKM. The CDR3 has 15 residues. The CDR3: CASSLWGHPNTEAFF. The CDR3, as DNA: TGTGCTAGCAGTTTATGGGGACACCCAAACACTGAAGCTTTCTTT.

Details on this clonotype: The junction does not match germline at one end; this may be a read error. The chain combines TRBV2 with TRBJ2-5; TRBD2 might be the D (6 bases). The CDR3 runs to 15 residues. Per the germline V gene, CDR1 is SNHLY and CDR2 is FYNNEI. This chain's CDR3 is CTSSPESGAEETQYF. CDR3 sequence (DNA): TGTACCAGCAGTCCCGAGTCGGGAGCGGAAGAGACCCAGTACTTC.

The genes are TRBV30 and TRBJ2-3, with TRBD2 matching 12 bases. Germline assignment: CDR1 GTSNPN and CDR2 SVGIG (reference sequence). The J segment lost 2 bases and the V segment lost 1 base, leaving 4 bases of the junction unmatched. The CDR3 loop spans 16 amino acids. CDR3 protein: CAWSDLAGGLTDTQYF. The CDR3 DNA is TGTGCCTGGAGTGATCTAGCGGGGGGGCTCACAGATACGCAGTATTTT. Full variable domain (remainder filled in from reference TRBV30 and TRBJ2-3): SQTIHQWPATLVQPVGSPLSLECTVEGTSNPNLYWYRQAAGRGLQLLFYSVGIGQISSEVPQNLSASRPQDRQFILSSKKLLLSDSGFYLCAWSDLAGGLTDTQYFGPGTRLTVL.

This clonotype turned up a few times. The chain couples TRBV6-1 to TRBJ1-5; a possible D gene is TRBD1 (5 bases). Deletions cut 11 bases from V and 9 bases from J, with 17 bases between. The CDR3 contains 12 residues. The germline gives CDR1 MNHNS, CDR2 SASEGT. The CDR3 sequence is CACGHRDWPQHF. CDR3 DNA: TGTGCCTGCGGACATAGGGACTGGCCCCAGCATTTT.

This sequence joins TRBV5-1 and TRBJ2-5, with TRBD1 identical over 7 bases. The tail of the sequence fits TRBJ2-7 better, so the J call may be wrong. Germline CDR1 SGHRS, CDR2 YFSETQ. The CDR3 extends over 14 amino acids. The CDR3 loop reads CASSPGRGGGEQYF. DNA of the CDR3: TGCGCCAGCAGCCCCGGCAGAGGGGGCGGCGAGCAGTACTTC.

This clonotype was seen more than once but under ten times. The rearrangement uses TRBV5-1 and TRBJ2-1, with D possibly being TRBD2 (5 bases). Germline V gives CDR1 SGHRS, CDR2 YFSETQ. This CDR3 spans 15 amino acids. The germline V and J ends were trimmed by 0 bases and 2 bases, with 9 bases remaining between them. CDR3 loop: CASSLDGDPYNEQFF. DNA for the CDR3: TGCGCCAGCAGCTTGGACGGGGATCCCTACAATGAGCAGTTCTTC.

The chain joins TRBV5-5 to TRBJ2-7, with D maybe TRBD2 (6 bases). With the DNA end fitting TRBJ2-5 better, the J assignment may be wrong. There are 14 residues in the CDR3. Germline V gene sequence: CDR1 SGHKS, CDR2 YYEKEE (reference sequence). This CDR3 reads CASSQREVGETQYF. The CDR3, as DNA: TGTGCCAGCAGCCAAAGGGAGGTCGGGGAGACCCAGTACTTC.

This chain links TRBV12-3 or TRBV12-4 with TRBJ2-5, with D possibly matching TRBD1 (6 bases). Trimming removed 7 bases from V and 2 bases from J, with 14 bases in between. The CDR3 totals 14 residues. CDR3 DNA: TGTGCCAGCACCTTCCGGGACAATCAAGAGACCCAGTACTTC. Translated: CASTFRDNQETQYF.

The rearrangement links TRBV5-1 to TRBJ1-1, with unresolved D. The CDR3 has 14 residues. Germline V gene data show CDR1 as SGHRS and CDR2 as YFSETQ. V was trimmed by 2 bases and J by 0 bases, leaving 8 bases between them. The CDR3 loop reads CASSFFGLNTEAFF. The CDR3 coding sequence is TGCGCCAGCAGCTTTTTCGGACTGAACACTGAAGCTTTCTTT.

A word on this clonotype: The junction departs from germline at one end; a sequencing error may be responsible. This chain connects TRBV12-3 or TRBV12-4 to TRBJ2-3; 11 positions match TRBD2. The CDR3 has 15 residues. In DNA form, the CDR3 reads TGTGTCAGCAGTCCGACTAGCGGGGGCACAGATACGCAGTATTTT. This sequence encodes CVSSPTSGGTDTQYF.

This clonotype was picked up one time. One junction end does not reproduce the germline sequence, and a read error may be involved. J is TRBJ2-5 and V is TRBV3-1; weak D call: TRBD1 (5 bases). The germline gives CDR1 LGHDT, CDR2 YNNKEL (reference sequence). There are 15 residues in the CDR3. CDR3 in DNA: TGTGCCAACAGCCAAGATCCAGGGTTCACCGAGACCCAGTACTTC. Protein product: CANSQDPGFTETQYF.

V is TRBV12-3 or TRBV12-4 and J is TRBJ1-2; D gene unclear. The length of the CDR3 is 15 residues. With 5 bases removed from V and 1 base from J, the gap between germline ends came to 14 bases. The CDR3 reads CASSPNYRGNYGYTF. Here the CDR3 DNA reads TGTGCCAGCAGTCCGAACTACCGGGGTAACTATGGCTACACCTTC.

The table lists this clonotype with a few counts. A much more abundant neighbour one base away suggests this may be a read error. The J gene is TRBJ1-1, the V gene TRBV7-3, with TRBD1 matching over 8 bases. V lost 3 bases to trimming and J lost 6 bases; unmatched junction nucleotides: 3. Germline V CDR1 and CDR2: SGHTA, FQGTGA. The CDR3 runs to 13 residues. CDR3 sequence reads: CASSFTGGAEAFF. In DNA form, the CDR3 reads TGTGCCAGCAGCTTCACAGGGGGGGCTGAAGCTTTCTTT.

This clonotype was counted only a few times. This rearrangement joins TRBV3-1 to TRBJ2-1, with unresolved D. The CDR3 sequence is 13 residues long. The ends were cut back, 0 bases at V and 6 bases at J, with 6 bases in the middle. CDR1 is LGHDT and CDR2 is YNNKEL in the germline V gene (reference sequence). DNA of the CDR3: TGTGCCAGCAGCCAAGAATGGCTCAATGAGCAGTTCTTC. It yields the protein CASSQEWLNEQFF.

CDR3 loop: CASRRVGSADTQYF. The DNA for the CDR3 is TGTGCCAGCAGACGTGTCGGGAGTGCAGATACGCAGTATTTT. The V gene is TRBV6-2 or TRBV6-3, the J gene TRBJ2-3, with D maybe TRBD2 (6 bases). The germline CDR1 and CDR2 sequences are MNHEY and SVGEGT. This CDR3 comprises 14 residues. Trimming shortened V by 6 bases and J by 4 bases, and 14 bases separated the two germline ends.

The V and J genes are TRBV5-6 and TRBJ2-2; D not certain. This CDR3 spans 14 amino acids. The germline CDR1 and CDR2 sequences are SGHDT and YYEEEE. Trimming took 0 bases from V and 6 from J, leaving 9 bases between them. The CDR3 DNA follows: TGTGCCAGCAGCTTGGTACCCTCCGCCGGGGAGCTGTTTTTT. Translation gives CASSLVPSAGELFF.

The V gene is TRBV5-1, the J gene TRBJ2-4, with 8 bases lining up with TRBD2. Germline lookup yields CDR1 SGHRS and CDR2 YFSETQ. The CDR3 consists of 14 residues. V shed 7 bases, J shed 7 bases, and the junction held 10 bases outside the gene matches. CDR3 region: CASGKGLARNIQYF. The CDR3 bases are TGCGCCAGCGGCAAAGGACTAGCTAGGAACATTCAGTACTTC.

This clonotype was counted a single time. V gene TRBV27 combines with J gene TRBJ2-7; TRBD1 aligns across 7 bases. Germline lookup yields CDR1 MNHEY and CDR2 SMNVEV (reference sequence). CDR3 length: 14 residues. V shed 7 bases and J 7 bases; nucleotides not matched to a gene: 13. The CDR3 coding sequence is TGTGCCAGCACCGTCCGACAGGGCGCAAATGAGCAGTACTTC. The encoded protein is CASTVRQGANEQYF.

J is TRBJ2-2 and V is TRBV12-3 or TRBV12-4; possible D gene TRBD1, 6 bases. V was clipped by 6 bases and J by 5 bases, with 10 bases between them. The CDR3 consists of 13 residues. This CDR3 reads CASSHRETGELFF. The CDR3 DNA sequence: TGTGCCAGCAGCCACAGGGAAACCGGGGAGCTGTTTTTT.

This chain joins TRBV4-1 and TRBJ2-1; TRBD1 matches 9 bases. V dropped 4 bases and J dropped 5; count of bases not matched to a gene: 3. Germline CDR1 MGHRA, CDR2 YSYEKL. The CDR3 is made up of 14 amino acids. CDR3 sequence reads: CASSRDRVDNEQFF. CDR3 nucleotide sequence: TGCGCCAGCAGCCGGGACAGGGTCGACAATGAGCAGTTCTTC.

This clonotype has just one count. The rearrangement joins TRBV20-1 to TRBJ1-5; TRBD1 might be the D (6 bases). V was cut by 0 bases and J by 3 bases, with 9 bases left in between. Germline CDR1 and CDR2: DFQATT and SNEGSKA (reference sequence). The CDR3 covers 14 residues. The CDR3 protein is CSARDDRLNQPQHF. The CDR3 DNA reads as TGCAGTGCTAGAGATGACAGGCTCAATCAGCCCCAGCATTTT.